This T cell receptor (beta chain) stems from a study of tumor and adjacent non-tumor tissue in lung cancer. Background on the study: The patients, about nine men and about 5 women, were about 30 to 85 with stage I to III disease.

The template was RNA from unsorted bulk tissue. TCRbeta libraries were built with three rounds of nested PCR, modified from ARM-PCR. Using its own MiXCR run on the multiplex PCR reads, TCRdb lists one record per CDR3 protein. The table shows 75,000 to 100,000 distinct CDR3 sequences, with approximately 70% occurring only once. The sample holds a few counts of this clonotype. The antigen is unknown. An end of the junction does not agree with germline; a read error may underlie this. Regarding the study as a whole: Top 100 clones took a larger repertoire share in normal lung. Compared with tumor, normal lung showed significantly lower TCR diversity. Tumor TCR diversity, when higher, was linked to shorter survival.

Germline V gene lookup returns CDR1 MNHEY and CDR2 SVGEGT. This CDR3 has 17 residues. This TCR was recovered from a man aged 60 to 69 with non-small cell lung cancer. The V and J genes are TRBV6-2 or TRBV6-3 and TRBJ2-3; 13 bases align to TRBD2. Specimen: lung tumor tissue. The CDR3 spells CASSTSGRATSIDTQYF. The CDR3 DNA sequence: TGTGCCAGCAGCACTAGCGGGAGGGCCACTAGCATAGATACGCAGTATTTT.